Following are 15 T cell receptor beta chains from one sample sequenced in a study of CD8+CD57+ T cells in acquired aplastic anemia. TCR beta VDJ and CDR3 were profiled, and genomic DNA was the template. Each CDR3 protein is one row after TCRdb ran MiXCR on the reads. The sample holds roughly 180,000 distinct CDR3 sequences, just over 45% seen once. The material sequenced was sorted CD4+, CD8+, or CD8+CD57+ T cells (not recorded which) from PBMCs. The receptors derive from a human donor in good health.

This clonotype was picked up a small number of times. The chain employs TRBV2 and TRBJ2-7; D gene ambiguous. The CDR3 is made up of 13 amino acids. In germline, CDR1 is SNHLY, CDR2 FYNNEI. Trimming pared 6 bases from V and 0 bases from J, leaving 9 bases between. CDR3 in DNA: TGTGCCAGCAGCAGGATCGACTCCTACGAGCAGTACTTC. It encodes CASSRIDSYEQYF.

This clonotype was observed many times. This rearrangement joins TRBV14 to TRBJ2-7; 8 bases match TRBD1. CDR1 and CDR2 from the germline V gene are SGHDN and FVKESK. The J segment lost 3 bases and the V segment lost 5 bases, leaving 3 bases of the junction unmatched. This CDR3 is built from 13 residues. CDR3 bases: TGTGCCAGCAGCGGACAGGGCCGCTACGAGCAGTACTTC. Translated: CASSGQGRYEQYF.

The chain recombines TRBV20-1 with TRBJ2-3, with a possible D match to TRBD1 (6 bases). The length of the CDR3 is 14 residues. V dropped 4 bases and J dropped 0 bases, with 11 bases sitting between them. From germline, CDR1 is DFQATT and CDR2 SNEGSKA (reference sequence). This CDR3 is CSATGQQSTDTQYF. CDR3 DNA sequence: TGCAGTGCTACAGGACAGCAAAGCACAGATACGCAGTATTTT.

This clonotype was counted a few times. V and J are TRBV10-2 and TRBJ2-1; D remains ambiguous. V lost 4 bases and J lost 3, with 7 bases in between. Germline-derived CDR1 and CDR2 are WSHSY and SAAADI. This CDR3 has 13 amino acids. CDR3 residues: CASSVTSYNEQFF. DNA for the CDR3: TGCGCCAGCAGTGTGACAAGCTACAATGAGCAGTTCTTC.

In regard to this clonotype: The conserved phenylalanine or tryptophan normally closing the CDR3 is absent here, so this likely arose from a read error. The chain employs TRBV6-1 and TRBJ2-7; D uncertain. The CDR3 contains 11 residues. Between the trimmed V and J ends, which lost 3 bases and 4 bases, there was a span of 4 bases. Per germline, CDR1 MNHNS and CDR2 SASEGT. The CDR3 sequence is CASSDYYEQYL. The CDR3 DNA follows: TGTGCCAGCAGTGACTATTACGAGCAGTACCTC.

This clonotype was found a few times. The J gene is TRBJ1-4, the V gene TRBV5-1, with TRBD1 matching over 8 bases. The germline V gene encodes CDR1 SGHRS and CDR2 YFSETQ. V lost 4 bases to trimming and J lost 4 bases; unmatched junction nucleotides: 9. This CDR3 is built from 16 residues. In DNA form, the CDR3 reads TGCGCCAGCAGCCCAAAAACAGGGGGTGATAATGAAAAACTGTTTTTT. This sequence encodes CASSPKTGGDNEKLFF.

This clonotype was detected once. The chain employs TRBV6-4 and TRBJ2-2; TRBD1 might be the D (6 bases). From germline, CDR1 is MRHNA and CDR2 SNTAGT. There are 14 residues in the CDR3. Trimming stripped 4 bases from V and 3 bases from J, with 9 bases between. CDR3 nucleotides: TGTGCCAGCAGTGGGTCAGGGGACACCGGGGAGCTGTTTTTT. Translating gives CASSGSGDTGELFF.

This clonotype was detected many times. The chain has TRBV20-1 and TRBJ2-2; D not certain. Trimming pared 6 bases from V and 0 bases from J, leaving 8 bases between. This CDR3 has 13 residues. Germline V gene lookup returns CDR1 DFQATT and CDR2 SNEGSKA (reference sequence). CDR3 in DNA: TGCAGTGCCCGAACTCCGAACACCGGGGAGCTGTTTTTT. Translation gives CSARTPNTGELFF.

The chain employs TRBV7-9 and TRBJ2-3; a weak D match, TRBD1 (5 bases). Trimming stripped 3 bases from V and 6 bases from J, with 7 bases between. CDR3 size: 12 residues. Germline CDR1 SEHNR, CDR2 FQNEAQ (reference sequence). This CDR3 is CASSFPGDTQYF. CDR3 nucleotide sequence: TGTGCCAGCAGCTTTCCAGGGGATACGCAGTATTTT.

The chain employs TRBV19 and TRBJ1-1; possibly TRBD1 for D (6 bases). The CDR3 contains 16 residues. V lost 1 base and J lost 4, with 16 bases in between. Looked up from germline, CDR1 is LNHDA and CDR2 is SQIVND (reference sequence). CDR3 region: CASSIVGGGRGTEAFF. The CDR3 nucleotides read TGTGCCAGTAGTATAGTAGGGGGGGGCCGGGGCACTGAAGCTTTCTTT.

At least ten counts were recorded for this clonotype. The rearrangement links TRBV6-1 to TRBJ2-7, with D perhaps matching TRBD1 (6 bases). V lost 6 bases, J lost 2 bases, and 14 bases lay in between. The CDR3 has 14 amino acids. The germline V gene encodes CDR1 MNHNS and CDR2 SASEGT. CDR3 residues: CASSRLTGTYEQYF. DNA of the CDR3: TGTGCCAGCAGCCGCCTGACAGGAACCTACGAGCAGTACTTC.

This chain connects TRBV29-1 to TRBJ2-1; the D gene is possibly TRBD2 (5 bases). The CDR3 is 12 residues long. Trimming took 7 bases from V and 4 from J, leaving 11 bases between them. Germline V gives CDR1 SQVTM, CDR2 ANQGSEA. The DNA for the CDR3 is TGCAGCGGGAGGCTCAGGTACAATGAGCAGTTCTTC. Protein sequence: CSGRLRYNEQFF.

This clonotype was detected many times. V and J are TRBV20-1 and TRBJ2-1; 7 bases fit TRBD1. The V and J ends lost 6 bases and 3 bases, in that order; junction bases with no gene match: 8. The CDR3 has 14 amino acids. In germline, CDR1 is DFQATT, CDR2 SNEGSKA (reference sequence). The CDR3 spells CSALDRAVYNEQFF. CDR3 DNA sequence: TGCAGTGCCCTCGACAGGGCCGTCTACAATGAGCAGTTCTTC.

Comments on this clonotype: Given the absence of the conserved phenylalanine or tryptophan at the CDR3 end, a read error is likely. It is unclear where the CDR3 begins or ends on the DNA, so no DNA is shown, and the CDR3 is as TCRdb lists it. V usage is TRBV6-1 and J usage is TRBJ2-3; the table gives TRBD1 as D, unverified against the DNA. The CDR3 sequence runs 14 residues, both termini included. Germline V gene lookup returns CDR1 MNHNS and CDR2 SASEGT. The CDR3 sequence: CASSEGGQGRSPKL.

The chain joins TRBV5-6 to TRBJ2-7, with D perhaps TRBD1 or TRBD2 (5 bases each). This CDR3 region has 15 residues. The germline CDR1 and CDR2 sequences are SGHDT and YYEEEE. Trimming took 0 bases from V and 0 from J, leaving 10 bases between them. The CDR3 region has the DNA TGTGCCAGCAGCTTGGGGCAGGGAGCCTCCTACGAGCAGTACTTC. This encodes CASSLGQGASYEQYF.